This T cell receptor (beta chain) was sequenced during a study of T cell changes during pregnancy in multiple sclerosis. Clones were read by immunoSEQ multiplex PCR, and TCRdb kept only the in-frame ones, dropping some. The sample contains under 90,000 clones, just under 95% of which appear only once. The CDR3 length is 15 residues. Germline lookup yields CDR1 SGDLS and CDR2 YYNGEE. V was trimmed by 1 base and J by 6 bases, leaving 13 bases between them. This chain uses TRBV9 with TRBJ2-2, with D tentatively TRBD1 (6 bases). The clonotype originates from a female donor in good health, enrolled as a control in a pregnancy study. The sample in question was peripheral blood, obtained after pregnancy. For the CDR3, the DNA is TGTGCCAGCAGCGTAACAGGGAGCGTCGCCGGGGAGCTGTTTTTT. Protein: CASSVTGSVAGELFF.